The 19 T cell receptor beta chains below all came from one sample that was sequenced in a study of blood T cells in healthy people across ages. A second PCR of about 7 to 12 cycles used a sample-barcoded 5' primer and a J-beta primer mix. TCRdb reanalysed the 5' RACE reads using MiXCR and keeps one entry per CDR3 protein. The sample holds about 650,000 distinct CDR3 sequences, 45% to 60% seen once. Sequenced: blood. These TCRs come from a woman aged 80 or older in good health.

A word on this clonotype: This may be a read error: a much more frequent sequence differs by one nucleotide. The chain combines TRBV28 with TRBJ2-4; D could derive from TRBD1 or TRBD2 (5 bases each). The germline V and J ends were trimmed by 5 bases and 5 bases, with 16 bases remaining between them. CDR3 length: 15 residues. Germline V lookup: CDR1 MDHEN, CDR2 SYDVKM. This CDR3 reads CASSRGDGTQNIQYF. The CDR3, as DNA: TGTGCCAGCAGTAGAGGGGATGGAACCCAAAACATTCAGTACTTC.

This clonotype was seen just once. One junction end disagrees with the germline gene, perhaps due to a read error. The CDR3, as DNA: TGCAGTGCCCTTATCACAGATTCCTCCCGTTCACCCCCCCACTTT. Protein sequence: CSALITDSSRSPPHF. V and J are TRBV20-1 and TRBJ1-6; no reliable D call. CDR1 and CDR2 from the germline V gene are DFQATT and SNEGSKA (reference sequence). The CDR3 is made up of 15 amino acids.

This chain uses TRBV20-1 with TRBJ2-4; a weak D match, TRBD1 (6 bases). The ends were cut back, 4 bases at V and 5 bases at J, with 15 bases in the middle. This CDR3 is 14 amino acids long. Germline V gene lookup returns CDR1 DFQATT and CDR2 SNEGSKA (reference sequence). The CDR3 bases are TGCAGTGCTATACTCGAGGACAGAGAAAACATTCAGTACTTC. Its translation: CSAILEDRENIQYF.

A remark on this clonotype: It may be a read error: a sequence one base away is much more abundant. The V call is TRBV4-1, the J call TRBJ2-5; TRBD2 matches at 7 bases. This CDR3 region has 16 residues. The germline gives CDR1 MGHRA, CDR2 YSYEKL. J lost 5 bases, V lost 1 base, and 10 bases had no gene match. The CDR3 DNA follows: TGCGCCAGCAGCCAAGCGCTACGAGCGGGAACGGAGACCCAGTACTTC. It specifies CASSQALRAGTETQYF.

This chain joins TRBV2 and TRBJ1-1; the match to TRBD1 covers 9 bases. Germline lookup yields CDR1 SNHLY and CDR2 FYNNEI. Trimming at V came to 6 bases and at J to 5 bases, leaving 4 bases not matched to a gene. There are 13 residues in the CDR3. Here the CDR3 DNA reads TGTGCCAGCAGGACAGGGGGGAAGACTGAAGCTTTCTTT. Its translation is CASRTGGKTEAFF.

The chain has TRBV7-2 and TRBJ2-6; TRBD1 matches at 7 bases. V was clipped by 3 bases and J by 4 bases; unmatched bases: 15. This CDR3 comprises 19 residues. Germline CDR1 reads SGHTA; CDR2 reads FQGNSA. The CDR3 here is CASSFSGTVPYRGANVLTF. The CDR3 region has the DNA TGTGCCAGCAGCTTTTCCGGGACAGTGCCCTATAGGGGGGCCAACGTCCTGACTTTC.

The chain combines TRBV6-2 or TRBV6-3 with TRBJ1-5, with unresolved D. V gave up 2 bases and J gave up 7 bases, with 6 bases separating them. Germline CDR1 is MNHEY and CDR2 is SVGEGT. The CDR3 covers 12 residues. The CDR3: CASSYGLQPQHF. CDR3 nucleotide sequence: TGTGCCAGCAGTTACGGGTTGCAGCCCCAGCATTTT.

Note on this clonotype: It may be a read error: a sequence one base away is much more abundant. The chain joins TRBV14 to TRBJ2-3, with D unresolved. Germline assignment: CDR1 SGHDN and CDR2 FVKESK. The CDR3 is 15 residues long. V was pared by 4 bases and J by 0 bases, with 11 bases between. In DNA form, the CDR3 reads TGTGCCAGCAGCCTTTGGAGTCCTAGCACAGATACGCAGTATTTT. Encoded protein: CASSLWSPSTDTQYF.

This clonotype was recorded at least ten times. The chain combines TRBV7-9 with TRBJ2-3; D is possibly TRBD2 (5 bases). The V end lost 8 bases, the J end lost 1 base, and 16 bases lay between the germline ends. The CDR3 spans 15 residues. The germline V gene has CDR1 SEHNR and CDR2 FQNEAQ (reference sequence). Here the CDR3 DNA reads TGTGCCAGCTGGGATGGGGAGTCGGGCACAGATACGCAGTATTTT. As protein: CASWDGESGTDTQYF.

The gene calls are TRBV20-1 and TRBJ2-1; 11 positions agree with TRBD1. This CDR3 has 16 residues. Germline loops: CDR1 DFQATT, CDR2 SNEGSKA (reference sequence). V dropped 0 bases and J dropped 7; count of bases not matched to a gene: 8. CDR3 in DNA: TGCAGTGCTAGAGATCAGGGACAGGGGGTTAGGAATGAGCAGTTCTTC. It yields the protein CSARDQGQGVRNEQFF.

V gene TRBV3-1 combines with J gene TRBJ1-2; D perhaps matches TRBD1 (6 bases). With 5 bases removed from V and 1 base from J, the gap between germline ends came to 17 bases. Per the germline V gene, CDR1 is LGHDT and CDR2 is YNNKEL (reference sequence). The CDR3 length is 16 residues. CDR3 nucleotide sequence: TGTGCCAGCAGCGTGAGGGGGGCGGAGAATAACTATGGCTACACCTTC. Its protein is CASSVRGAENNYGYTF.

This clonotype was counted ten times or more. The V and J genes are TRBV7-9 and TRBJ1-5; D not resolved. CDR3 length: 14 amino acids. Germline-derived CDR1 and CDR2 are SEHNR and FQNEAQ (reference sequence). V shed 5 bases and J shed 2 bases, with 10 bases lying between them. CDR3 loop: CASSASGGNQPQHF. The CDR3 nucleotides read TGTGCCAGCAGCGCGAGTGGCGGCAATCAGCCCCAGCATTTT.

This clonotype has a handful of counts. This rearrangement joins TRBV30 to TRBJ1-5; 9 nucleotides agree with TRBD1. With 3 bases clipped from V and 4 bases from J, the junction kept 4 bases outside the gene matches. Germline lookup yields CDR1 GTSNPN and CDR2 SVGIG (reference sequence). This CDR3 comprises 14 residues. As DNA, the CDR3 is TGTGCCTGGAGATTAGGACAGGGGAATCAGCCCCAGCATTTT. Translated: CAWRLGQGNQPQHF.

With regard to this clonotype: This clone may be a read error of a much larger clone one base away. V gene TRBV4-1 combines with J gene TRBJ2-7; D perhaps matches TRBD1 (7 bases). The CDR3 sequence is 14 residues long. From germline, CDR1 is MGHRA and CDR2 YSYEKL. V was shortened by 3 bases and J by 4 bases, with 13 bases between the two germline ends. This chain's CDR3 is CASSHRQGLYEQYF. CDR3 nucleotides: TGCGCCAGCAGCCATCGACAGGGACTTTACGAGCAGTACTTC.

This clonotype was detected only once. The chain recombines TRBV6-6 with TRBJ2-3, with D perhaps matching TRBD1 or TRBD2 (6 bases each). V lost 2 bases and J lost 2, with 11 bases in between. The germline gives CDR1 MNHNY, CDR2 SVGAGI (reference sequence). The CDR3 is made up of 15 amino acids. Written as DNA, the CDR3 is TGTGCCAGCAGTTACGGAGGGGGTAACACAGATACGCAGTATTTT. This encodes CASSYGGGNTDTQYF.

The table lists this clonotype with many counts. V usage is TRBV5-1 and J usage is TRBJ1-4; D is ambiguous. The V end lost 3 bases, the J end lost 8 bases, and 8 bases lay between the germline ends. Germline V gene lookup returns CDR1 SGHRS and CDR2 YFSETQ. The length of the CDR3 is 12 residues. DNA for the CDR3: TGCGCCAGCAGCTCCCTTGGAGAAAAACTGTTTTTT. It specifies CASSSLGEKLFF.

This rearrangement joins TRBV7-8 to TRBJ1-5; TRBD1 is a possible D gene (5 bases). CDR1 is SGHVS, CDR2 FQNEAQ, per germline. Trimming left V 5 bases short and J 7 bases short, with 15 bases between. The CDR3 runs to 14 residues. The CDR3 reads CASSLGWGVQPQHF. Written as DNA, the CDR3 is TGTGCCAGCAGCCTAGGCTGGGGGGTCCAGCCCCAGCATTTT. Filled out from reference TRBV7-8 and TRBJ1-5, the complete variable domain reads GAGVSQSPRYKVAKRGQDVALRCDPISGHVSLFWYQQALGQGPEFLTYFQNEAQLDKSGLPSDRFFAERPEGSVSTLKIQRTQQEDSAVYLCASSLGWGVQPQHFGDGTRLSIL.

The chain joins TRBV29-1 to TRBJ2-7, with 7 bases fitting TRBD2. The J call may be wrong; the DNA end is better matched by TRBJ2-5. The germline V gene encodes CDR1 SQVTM and CDR2 ANQGSEA. The CDR3 is 14 residues long. CDR3 nucleotide sequence: TGCAGCCTTATACTAGCGACCCGTCCAGAGACCCAGTACTTC. Translating gives CSLILATRPETQYF.

The chain couples TRBV5-1 to TRBJ2-3, with D perhaps matching TRBD1 (6 bases). The germline CDR1 and CDR2 sequences are SGHRS and YFSETQ. The CDR3 length is 17 residues. Trimming pared 0 bases from V and 0 bases from J, leaving 14 bases between. The CDR3 region has the DNA TGCGCCAGCAGCTTGGAGGGGACACATTATAGCACAGATACGCAGTATTTT. Protein product: CASSLEGTHYSTDTQYF. Combining the CDR3 with reference TRBV5-1 and TRBJ2-3 gives the whole variable domain KAGVTQTPRYLIKTRGQQVTLSCSPISGHRSVSWYQQTPGQGLQFLFEYFSETQRNKGNFPGRFSGRQFSNSRSEMNVSTLELGDSALYLCASSLEGTHYSTDTQYFGPGTRLTVL.